The 8 T cell receptor beta chains below come from one sample, sequenced in a study of neurological immune-mediated disorders. TCRdb used MiXCR to reprocess the 5' RACE reads, holding one entry per CDR3 protein. The repertoire holds 40,000 or so distinct CDR3 sequences, with about 2.5% as singletons. Sequencing was carried out using PBMCs. The receptors were gathered from a man in his thirties or forties with multiple sclerosis.

There are many counts of this clonotype. J is TRBJ2-1 and V is TRBV7-2, with 12 bases aligning to TRBD2. Trimming took 4 bases from V and 8 from J; bases not matched to a gene: 12. This CDR3 contains 17 residues. Germline-derived CDR1 and CDR2 are SGHTA and FQGNSA. For the CDR3, the DNA is TGTGCCAGCAGCTCCGCATGGGGACTAGCGGGCGGACATGAGCAGTTCTTC. Amino acid sequence: CASSSAWGLAGGHEQFF.

This clonotype was seen ten or more times. The rearrangement links TRBV11-2 to TRBJ2-2; the match to TRBD2 covers 12 bases. The CDR3 is made up of 16 amino acids. The junction had 9 bases not matched to a gene; V was cut back by 5 bases and J by 8 bases. CDR1 is SGHAT, CDR2 FQNNGV, per germline. The CDR3 spells CASSLLTSGGRGELFF. The CDR3 DNA reads TGTGCCAGCAGCCTTCTGACTAGCGGGGGAAGGGGGGAGCTGTTTTTT.

This clonotype appeared a few times. The V call is TRBV12-5, the J call TRBJ1-6; the D is unclear. The CDR3 totals 14 residues. Trimming stripped 7 bases from V and 4 bases from J, with 11 bases between. Germline loops: CDR1 LGHNT, CDR2 FRNRAP. The CDR3 loop is CASAHDGYNSPLHF. In nucleotides, the CDR3 is TGTGCTAGTGCCCATGACGGTTATAATTCACCCCTCCACTTT.

This clonotype was observed at least ten times. The chain carries TRBV14 and TRBJ1-6; D perhaps matches TRBD1 (6 bases). The CDR3 covers 18 residues. Between the trimmed V and J ends, which lost 0 bases and 3 bases, there was a span of 15 bases. Germline CDR1 SGHDN, CDR2 FVKESK. The CDR3 region is CASSQDWTDSVYNSPLHF. The CDR3 DNA reads TGTGCCAGCAGCCAAGATTGGACGGACAGCGTCTATAATTCACCCCTCCACTTT.

Many counts were recorded for this clonotype. The chain uses TRBV19 and TRBJ2-4; a weak D match, TRBD2 (6 bases). The CDR3 runs to 18 residues. V lost 6 bases and J lost 0, with 21 bases in between. Germline assignment: CDR1 LNHDA and CDR2 SQIVND (reference sequence). CDR3 sequence: CASRHRSGAGSAKNIQYF. The CDR3 coding sequence is TGTGCCAGTAGACATCGGTCTGGGGCGGGATCAGCCAAAAACATTCAGTACTTC.

This clonotype appeared many times. The chain has TRBV6-1 and TRBJ2-2, with D unclear. Germline CDR1 reads MNHNS; CDR2 reads SASEGT. The CDR3 runs to 16 residues. V lost 2 bases to trimming and J lost 7 bases, with 17 bases between them. The CDR3 DNA reads TGTGCCAGCAGTGAAATCCGCGGTCCTATTGACGGGGAGCTGTTTTTT. This encodes CASSEIRGPIDGELFF.

This clonotype appeared many times. The CDR3 is CASSYDGGDEQYF. As DNA, the CDR3 is TGTGCCAGCAGTTACGATGGGGGCGACGAGCAGTACTTC. The V and J genes are TRBV6-6 and TRBJ2-7; TRBD1 might be the D (6 bases). Trimming took 2 bases from V and 5 from J, leaving 10 bases between them. CDR3 length: 13 residues. Germline CDR1 and CDR2: MNHNY and SVGAGI (reference sequence).

Ten or more counts support this clonotype. V gene TRBV12-3 or TRBV12-4 combines with J gene TRBJ2-7, with D possibly matching TRBD1 (6 bases). The V end was cut by 7 bases, the J end by 3 bases, with 16 bases between. This CDR3 is built from 14 residues. The CDR3 spells CASKKWTDDYEQYF. CDR3 nucleotide sequence: TGTGCCAGCAAAAAATGGACAGACGACTACGAGCAGTACTTC.